The present entry profiles one TCR beta chain with its context. Its antigen is unidentified. The CDR3 is made up of 14 amino acids. Per germline, CDR1 DFQATT and CDR2 SNEGSKA (reference sequence). J lost 4 bases, V lost 6 bases, and 9 bases had no gene match. This entry is derived from a study of identical twins. TCRdb fed the 5' RACE reads into MiXCR, producing one record per CDR3 protein. The data contain about 1.7 million distinct CDR3 sequences, about 32% of them singletons. Every one of the donors was a healthy Caucasian. Study results and caveats: Cord blood's abundant beta clonotypes had fewer insertions, unlike memory repertoires. The study based its conclusions on cross-sectional statistical analysis and did not follow the same donors. Out-of-frame alpha sequences shared by twins showed excess low generation probability.

The V call is TRBV20-1, the J call TRBJ2-1; 7 bases line up with TRBD1. The sequence was collected from a newborn girl in good health. Sequencing used cord blood. In nucleotides, the CDR3 is TGCAGTGCAACCATACCGGGACAGTACAATGAGCAGTTCTTC. Its protein product is CSATIPGQYNEQFF.